Each of the 2 T cell receptor beta chains below was sequenced from the same sample in a study of beta chain features in type 1 diabetes. Whole-study results and caveats: There was a moderate but significant shortening of TCRB CDR3s in all four CD4+ subsets of Type 1 diabetes patients.

No antigen has been identified for these receptors. Expressed TCRB transcripts were sequenced because the isolated RNA had all been reverse transcribed beforehand. Using immunoSEQ multiplex PCR, the repertoire was profiled, and TCRdb retains in-frame clones only, with some absent. The sample yields around 97,000 clones, 25% to 35% seen once. Sample: central memory CD4+ T cells from blood. All receptors come from a young woman with type 1 diabetes.

The chain is built from TRBV11-3 and TRBJ2-1; perhaps TRBD2 as D (5 bases). Germline CDR1 reads SGHNT; CDR2 reads YENEEA. Trimming took off 5 bases at V and 8 bases at J, with 10 bases between the two ends. There are 12 residues in the CDR3. The CDR3 is CASSPGRDEQFF. The CDR3 DNA is TGTGCCAGCAGCCCCGGGCGGGATGAGCAGTTCTTC.

This sequence joins TRBV10-1 and TRBJ2-1; D remains unclear. The CDR3 sequence is 16 residues long. CDR1 is WNHNN, CDR2 SYGVQD, per germline (reference sequence). The germline V and J ends were trimmed by 4 bases and 7 bases, with 20 bases remaining between them. The CDR3 sequence is CASSGADNSRMNEQFF. The CDR3 DNA follows: TGCGCCAGCAGTGGAGCCGACAATTCAAGGATGAATGAGCAGTTCTTC.